This T cell receptor beta chain was sequenced during a study of blood T cell repertoires in COVID-19. From germline, CDR1 is SEHNR and CDR2 FQNEAQ (reference sequence). Trimming removed 5 bases from V and 2 bases from J; junction bases left unmatched: 1. The length of the CDR3 is 13 residues. Libraries were prepared by immunoSEQ multiplex PCR; TCRdb keeps only in-frame clonotypes and omits some of them. Found here are 200,000 or so clones, approximately 83% of them singletons; the top ten hold 7% to 9%. The rearrangement links TRBV7-9 to TRBJ1-2, with 8 nucleotides matching TRBD1. This receptor was identified in a man aged 35 to 55 who had recovered from COVID-19. The sequenced material came from PBMCs or T cells enriched from blood (not recorded which). In DNA form, the CDR3 reads TGTGCCAGCAGCCGGGACAGGAACTATGGCTACACCTTC. It is translated as CASSRDRNYGYTF.